This TCR beta chain stems from a study of blood T cell repertoires in COVID-19. On the study more broadly: Acute and convalescent COVID-19 specimens originated in the United States, Italy and Spain. Sample material is recorded as cDNA or gDNA derived from T cells, B-cell-depleted T cells, or PBMCs.

The authors' processing: Nucleated cell number was recorded as an estimate derived from reference gene primer amplification. Assay used: immunoSEQ multiplex PCR; TCRdb lists only in-frame clones, some missing. The DNA was the basis for D and trimming; V, J and clone size are from that table. The sample has 250,000 to 300,000 clones, about 89% seen once. This clone was seen more than once but under ten times. The CDR3 spans 17 residues. The V end was cut by 4 bases, the J end by 4 bases, with 23 bases between. Per the germline V gene, CDR1 is SGDLS and CDR2 is YYNGEE. The source of this sequence is a man in his forties with acute or convalescent COVID-19. Sequenced material: peripheral blood. V is TRBV9 and J is TRBJ1-2; D is perhaps TRBD1 (6 bases). The CDR3 coding sequence is TGTGCCAGCAGCTTAACAGGGACCGCCGTCTATCTCTATGGCTACACCTTC. It encodes CASSLTGTAVYLYGYTF. The whole variable domain, filled in from reference TRBV9 and TRBJ1-2, reads DSGVTQTPKHLITATGQRVTLRCSPRSGDLSVYWYQQSLDQGLQFLIQYYNGEERAKGNILERFSAQQFPDLHSELNLSSLELGDSALYFCASSLTGTAVYLYGYTFGSGTRLTVV.